Listed here are 22 T cell receptor beta chains from one sample, sequenced in a study of identical twins. From the 5' RACE reads, TCRdb called clonotypes with MiXCR, one entry per CDR3 protein. Of just over 450,000 distinct CDR3 sequences in the sample, approximately 15% were seen once. This same sample was also taken into another study, of yellow fever vaccine responses in identical twins.

The specimen was CD4+ T cells sorted from blood. Every receptor here comes from a woman under 30 in good health.

The gene calls are TRBV7-6 and TRBJ1-5; maybe TRBD1 (6 bases). The J call is in doubt because the DNA end fits TRBJ2-3 better. This CDR3 has 14 residues. Looked up from germline, CDR1 is SGHVS and CDR2 is FNYEAQ. The CDR3 region is CASSGEAGDQPQYF. The DNA of the CDR3 is TGTGCCAGCAGCGGAGAGGCAGGGGACCAGCCCCAGTATTTT.

In its sample, this clonotype was seen a few times. V usage is TRBV15 and J usage is TRBJ2-2, with D unclear. V lost 4 bases and J lost 1, with 10 bases in between. Germline CDR1 reads LNHNV; CDR2 reads YYDKDF (reference sequence). There are 15 residues in the CDR3. The CDR3 spells CATSTWTGNTGELFF. CDR3 DNA sequence: TGTGCCACCAGCACCTGGACGGGGAACACCGGGGAGCTGTTTTTT.

The rearrangement links TRBV20-1 to TRBJ2-2; no definite D call. This CDR3 has 16 amino acids. Trimming took 4 bases from V and 0 from J, leaving 15 bases between them. Germline assignment: CDR1 DFQATT and CDR2 SNEGSKA (reference sequence). The CDR3 region is CSATGLPFANTGELFF. DNA for the CDR3: TGCAGTGCTACCGGCCTCCCATTCGCGAACACCGGGGAGCTGTTTTTT.

This chain uses TRBV27 with TRBJ2-3, with 10 bases matching TRBD2. The germline V gene encodes CDR1 MNHEY and CDR2 SMNVEV (reference sequence). The ends lost 6 bases at V and 4 bases at J; junction bases unmatched: 13. The CDR3 runs 17 residues. DNA for the CDR3: TGTGCCAGCAGACGGACTAGCGGTCCACGGGGCCCAGATACGCAGTATTTT. Translating gives CASRRTSGPRGPDTQYF.

This clonotype was observed at least ten times. The gene calls are TRBV4-3 and TRBJ2-2; a weak D match, TRBD2 (5 bases). Trimming cost V 4 bases and J 7 bases, with 16 bases left between them. CDR1 LGHNA and CDR2 YSLEER come from the germline V gene. The CDR3 totals 15 residues. CDR3: CASSPASPSGGELFF. The CDR3 coding sequence is TGCGCCAGCAGCCCCGCTAGCCCCAGCGGCGGGGAGCTGTTTTTT.

The chain links TRBV20-1 to TRBJ2-1; D is tentatively TRBD1 or TRBD2 (6 bases each). Germline V gene lookup returns CDR1 DFQATT and CDR2 SNEGSKA (reference sequence). The V gene lost 6 bases and the J gene lost 7 bases, with 13 bases spanning the gap. The CDR3 runs 12 residues. The CDR3 coding sequence is TGCAGTGCCAGGGGCGGGGCTAATGAGCAGTTCTTC. Amino acid sequence: CSARGGANEQFF.

CDR3 amino acids: CASSLSSGQSGNTIYF. CDR3 in DNA: TGCGCCAGCAGCTTGAGCTCGGGACAATCCGGAAACACCATATATTTT. The chain carries TRBV5-1 and TRBJ1-3, with a weak D call TRBD1 (6 bases). The CDR3 is 16 amino acids. Per the germline V gene, CDR1 is SGHRS and CDR2 is YFSETQ. Trimming cost V 1 base and J 4 bases, with 15 bases left between them.

On this clonotype: Being one base from a much bigger clone, this may be a read error. The chain couples TRBV12-3 or TRBV12-4 to TRBJ2-7; possible D gene TRBD1, 5 bases. Deletions cut 3 bases from V and 0 bases from J, with 12 bases between. The CDR3 spans 15 residues. Here the CDR3 reads CASSLSRGISYEQYF. The CDR3 DNA is TGTGCCAGCAGTTTGTCAAGGGGCATCTCCTACGAGCAGTACTTC.

This clonotype has only a few counts. The chain links TRBV28 to TRBJ1-5, with 7 bases identical to TRBD1. Germline CDR1 and CDR2: MDHEN and SYDVKM. The junction had 5 bases not matched to a gene; V was cut back by 6 bases and J by 3 bases. The CDR3 loop spans 14 amino acids. This CDR3 reads CASSSDRPNQPQHF. In DNA form, the CDR3 reads TGTGCCAGCAGCTCGGACAGGCCCAATCAGCCCCAGCATTTT.

The chain carries TRBV12-3 or TRBV12-4 and TRBJ2-2, with D hard to call. This CDR3 comprises 14 residues. V was trimmed by 3 bases and J by 7 bases, leaving 12 bases between them. The CDR3 DNA reads as TGTGCCAGCAGTTTTATTCAGGAGAACGGGGAGCTGTTTTTT. This sequence encodes CASSFIQENGELFF.

The V gene is TRBV12-3 or TRBV12-4, the J gene TRBJ2-7; D is possibly TRBD2 (5 bases). The CDR3 extends over 13 amino acids. Between the trimmed V and J ends, which lost 6 bases and 7 bases, there was a span of 16 bases. CDR3 nucleotides: TGTGCCAGCAGAGCCGGGGAGTACGGGGAGCAGTACTTC. Translating gives CASRAGEYGEQYF.

This clonotype has only a few counts. The CDR3 region is CASSSAWTGAYEQYF. CDR3 nucleotides: TGTGCCAGCAGCTCCGCCTGGACAGGGGCCTACGAGCAGTACTTC. The chain couples TRBV6-1 to TRBJ2-7, with 9 bases lining up with TRBD1. The length of the CDR3 is 15 residues. CDR1 is MNHNS and CDR2 is SASEGT in the germline V gene. V lost 6 bases, J lost 2 bases, and 8 bases stayed unmatched.

This sequence joins TRBV5-1 and TRBJ2-3, with no clear D. V was clipped by 0 bases and J by 1 base, with 9 bases between them. Per germline, CDR1 SGHRS and CDR2 YFSETQ. The CDR3 length is 15 residues. CDR3 nucleotides: TGCGCCAGCAGCTTGGAAACGGTTGGCACAGATACGCAGTATTTT. It translates to CASSLETVGTDTQYF.

This clonotype turned up a few times. This chain uses TRBV5-1 with TRBJ2-1; D tentatively fits TRBD1 or TRBD2 (5 bases each). Germline V lookup: CDR1 SGHRS, CDR2 YFSETQ. V was trimmed by 0 bases and J by 6 bases, leaving 19 bases between them. The CDR3 has 17 residues. CDR3 in DNA: TGCGCCAGCAGCTTGGGGGCCCTAGCCAGGGTGGGCAATGAGCAGTTCTTC. Its translation is CASSLGALARVGNEQFF.

The chain is built from TRBV10-3 and TRBJ2-7; D is unresolved. This CDR3 has 12 residues. Germline V gene sequence: CDR1 ENHRY, CDR2 SYGVKD. The V gene lost 0 bases and the J gene lost 2 bases, with 2 bases spanning the gap. The chain's CDR3 is CAISESTYEQYF. In nucleotides, the CDR3 is TGTGCCATCAGTGAGTCCACCTACGAGCAGTACTTC.

Only a few counts were recorded for this clonotype. The chain uses TRBV28 and TRBJ2-7; D may be TRBD1 or TRBD2 (5 bases each). The germline V gene encodes CDR1 MDHEN and CDR2 SYDVKM. The CDR3 sequence is 13 residues long. Trimming removed 6 bases from V and 4 bases from J, with 13 bases in between. The CDR3 DNA sequence: TGTGCCAGCAGGGGGGAAGAGGGATACGAGCAGTACTTC. Residues: CASRGEEGYEQYF.

This chain joins TRBV27 and TRBJ1-1; D possibly corresponds to TRBD1 (6 bases). The CDR3 has 14 residues. Germline loops: CDR1 MNHEY, CDR2 SMNVEV (reference sequence). Trimming removed 1 base from V and 6 bases from J, with 12 bases in between. In DNA form, the CDR3 reads TGTGCCAGCAGTTTATGGGCTACAGGGTCTGAAGCTTTCTTT. This encodes CASSLWATGSEAFF.

This clonotype showed up just a few times. V and J are TRBV7-9 and TRBJ1-4; 10 positions match TRBD1. In germline, CDR1 is SEHNR, CDR2 FQNEAQ (reference sequence). V shed 5 bases, J shed 6 bases, and the junction held 6 bases outside the gene matches. The CDR3 runs 15 residues. The CDR3 DNA reads TGTGCCAGCAGCGTGGGACAGGGGATTTATGAAAAACTGTTTTTT. This encodes CASSVGQGIYEKLFF.

The chain recombines TRBV5-6 with TRBJ2-3; 7 bases fit TRBD1. Germline-derived CDR1 and CDR2 are SGHDT and YYEEEE. This CDR3 spans 17 amino acids. After removal of 5 bases from V and 0 bases from J, the junction contained 12 bases not matched to a gene. DNA of the CDR3: TGTGCCAGCAGAAAGACAACCGGGACAGTTAGCACAGATACGCAGTATTTT. This translates into CASRKTTGTVSTDTQYF.

This clonotype was recorded many times. The chain's CDR3 is CASTPRQAGRSYEQYF. The CDR3 DNA sequence: TGTGCCAGCACTCCTAGACAGGCCGGACGGTCTTACGAGCAGTACTTC. The J gene is TRBJ2-7, the V gene TRBV6-1, with D perhaps TRBD1 (6 bases). The V and J ends lost 7 bases and 4 bases respectively, with 23 bases between them. This CDR3 spans 16 amino acids. Germline values: CDR1 MNHNS, CDR2 SASEGT.

The chain combines TRBV4-3 with TRBJ2-3; D perhaps matches TRBD2 (5 bases). V was pared by 0 bases and J by 4 bases, with 11 bases between. Germline V gene lookup returns CDR1 LGHNA and CDR2 YSLEER. The CDR3 sequence is 15 residues long. Written as DNA, the CDR3 is TGCGCCAGCAGCCAAGAGAACGGGAAATCAGATACGCAGTATTTT. It translates to CASSQENGKSDTQYF.

This clonotype showed up just a few times. The rearrangement joins TRBV6-1 to TRBJ2-2, with a weak D call TRBD2 (5 bases). CDR3 size: 15 residues. The V and J ends lost 7 bases and 4 bases respectively, with 16 bases between them. The germline V gene encodes CDR1 MNHNS and CDR2 SASEGT. CDR3 region: CASTLFGIGTGELFF. In nucleotides, the CDR3 is TGTGCCAGCACCCTCTTCGGGATAGGCACCGGGGAGCTGTTTTTT.